Following are 20 T cell receptor beta chains from one sample sequenced in a study of control samples from healthy donors and cancer patients. Assay used: immunoSEQ multiplex PCR; TCRdb lists only in-frame clones, some missing. The sample gives approximately 94,000 clones, roughly nine tenths of which show up once; around 1.3% is in the top ten. Sequencing was carried out using blood. Receptors originate from a woman aged 45-59 years in good health.

The chain joins TRBV4-3 to TRBJ2-1, with D possibly being TRBD1 (6 bases). V lost 4 bases to trimming and J lost 9 bases, with 22 bases between them. CDR1 LGHNA and CDR2 YSLEER come from the germline V gene. The CDR3 loop spans 16 amino acids. The CDR3 region has the DNA TGCGCCAGCAGCCGTCAGGTGGGGGCAGGTTCGGGTGAGCAGTTCTTC. It translates to CASSRQVGAGSGEQFF.

This chain joins TRBV5-4 and TRBJ1-2; no clear D gene. V shed 0 bases and J shed 1 base, with 7 bases lying between them. Germline CDR1 and CDR2: SGHNT and YYREEE (reference sequence). This CDR3 comprises 14 residues. The CDR3 bases are TGTGCCAGCAGCTTGGATTATGTTAACTATGGCTACACCTTC. Its translation: CASSLDYVNYGYTF. Based on the CDR3 plus reference TRBV5-4 and TRBJ1-2, the full variable domain is ETGVTQSPTHLIKTRGQQVTLRCSSQSGHNTVSWYQQALGQGPQFIFQYYREEENGRGNFPPRFSGLQFPNYSSELNVNALELDDSALYLCASSLDYVNYGYTFGSGTRLTVV.

V usage is TRBV9 and J usage is TRBJ2-3; possible D gene TRBD2, 6 bases. The CDR3 totals 16 residues. Trimming removed 0 bases from V and 4 bases from J, with 15 bases in between. Germline CDR1 is SGDLS and CDR2 is YYNGEE. The CDR3 bases are TGTGCCAGCAGCGTAGGAGACCTGGGGGGTGCAGATACGCAGTATTTT. Amino acid sequence: CASSVGDLGGADTQYF.

The chain recombines TRBV2 with TRBJ2-1, with 8 bases identical to TRBD2. From germline, CDR1 is SNHLY and CDR2 FYNNEI. This CDR3 contains 16 residues. J was trimmed by 4 bases and V by 4 bases; bases with no gene match: 9. The DNA for the CDR3 is TGTGCCAGCAGTGTTGGGACTAGTCCCGTTTACAATGAGCAGTTCTTC. It encodes CASSVGTSPVYNEQFF.

This clone has only one observation. The rearrangement links TRBV3-1 (or the pseudogene TRBV3-2) to TRBJ1-3, with D hard to call. CDR1 and CDR2 from the germline V gene are LGHDT and YNNKEL (reference sequence). This CDR3 region has 13 residues. The V and J ends lost 4 bases and 6 bases respectively, with 10 bases between them. CDR3 region: CASSPLSANTIYF. The DNA of the CDR3 is TGTGCCAGCAGCCCTCTCAGCGCAAACACCATATATTTT.

The J gene is TRBJ1-1, the V gene TRBV5-1; tentatively, D is TRBD1 (5 bases). V lost 2 bases and J lost 3, with 8 bases in between. Germline V gene data show CDR1 as SGHRS and CDR2 as YFSETQ. The CDR3 totals 13 residues. The CDR3 reads CASSFGGDTEAFF. Written as DNA, the CDR3 is TGCGCCAGCAGCTTTGGAGGGGACACTGAAGCTTTCTTT.

The genes are TRBV7-8 and TRBJ2-2; tentatively, D is TRBD1 (5 bases). Germline-derived CDR1 and CDR2 are SGHVS and FQNEAQ. The CDR3 has 15 residues. With 5 bases removed from V and 4 bases from J, the gap between germline ends came to 14 bases. CDR3 nucleotides: TGTGCCAGCAGCCCCGGCCCAGGGCTCACCGGGGAGCTGTTTTTT. It encodes CASSPGPGLTGELFF. The full variable domain, in which reference TRBV7-8 and TRBJ2-2 provide the parts outside the CDR3, is GAGVSQSPRYKVAKRGQDVALRCDPISGHVSLFWYQQALGQGPEFLTYFQNEAQLDKSGLPSDRFFAERPEGSVSTLKIQRTQQEDSAVYLCASSPGPGLTGELFFGEGSRLTVL.

J is TRBJ2-7 and V is TRBV10-3, with unresolved D. The CDR3 is made up of 13 amino acids. V was pared by 5 bases and J by 3 bases, with 11 bases between. Germline V gene data show CDR1 as ENHRY and CDR2 as SYGVKD. CDR3 coding DNA: TGTGCCATCAGTCCCGATATCATCTACGAGCAGTACTTC. Its protein product is CAISPDIIYEQYF.

This sequence joins TRBV5-8 and TRBJ2-5; D is unclear. V lost 0 bases, J lost 7 bases, and 10 bases lay in between. Germline-derived CDR1 and CDR2 are SGHTS and YDEGEE. CDR3 length: 13 amino acids. The CDR3 spells CASSLVQIGTQYF. As DNA, the CDR3 is TGTGCCAGCAGCTTGGTACAGATCGGGACCCAGTACTTC.

The chain combines TRBV28 with TRBJ2-5; D is possibly TRBD1 (5 bases). The CDR3 length is 14 residues. Germline loops: CDR1 MDHEN, CDR2 SYDVKM. The V gene lost 6 bases and the J gene lost 5 bases, with 16 bases spanning the gap. The CDR3, as DNA: TGTGCCAGCAGGGGGTGGGCAGGGAAGGAGACCCAGTACTTC. It is translated as CASRGWAGKETQYF.

The chain links TRBV7-9 to TRBJ2-3, with 7 bases aligning to TRBD2. Germline CDR1 and CDR2: SEHNR and FQNEAQ (reference sequence). CDR3 length equals 15 residues. The V and J ends lost 5 bases and 7 bases, in that order; junction bases with no gene match: 12. CDR3: CASSTRLAGWYTQYF. In nucleotides, the CDR3 is TGTGCCAGCAGCACGCGACTAGCCGGCTGGTATACGCAGTATTTT.

The chain carries TRBV19 and TRBJ1-2; weak D call: TRBD1 (6 bases). CDR3 length equals 14 residues. In germline, CDR1 is LNHDA, CDR2 SQIVND (reference sequence). The V end was cut by 5 bases, the J end by 6 bases, with 16 bases between. CDR3 nucleotide sequence: TGTGCCAGTAGTCCCACTCGGCCAGGGGATGGCTACACCTTC. It translates to CASSPTRPGDGYTF.

The rearrangement links TRBV5-4 to TRBJ2-1, with 7 bases that match TRBD2. J gave up 8 bases and V 3 bases, and 17 bases lay outside the gene matches. The CDR3 extends over 17 amino acids. The V gene's germline CDR1 is SGHNT and CDR2 YYREEE (reference sequence). For the CDR3, the DNA is TGTGCCAGCAGCTACCAAATTAGCGGGCCTACCAGGGATGAGCAGTTCTTC. This gives the protein CASSYQISGPTRDEQFF.

The chain uses TRBV4-1 and TRBJ2-3, with 11 nucleotides matching TRBD1. CDR3 size: 17 residues. Trimming took 1 base from V and 2 from J; bases not matched to a gene: 5. Germline V CDR1 and CDR2: MGHRA, YSYEKL. The CDR3 loop is CASSQAGTGGATDTQYF. CDR3 sequence (DNA): TGCGCCAGCAGCCAAGCCGGGACAGGGGGTGCCACAGATACGCAGTATTTT.

The V call is TRBV7-8, the J call TRBJ1-5; D uncertain. Trimming shortened V by 3 bases and J by 1 base, and 7 bases separated the two germline ends. The CDR3 has 14 residues. Germline loops: CDR1 SGHVS, CDR2 FQNEAQ. The CDR3 region has the DNA TGTGCCAGCAGCTTGAGTGCAAGCAATCAGCCCCAGCATTTT. It specifies CASSLSASNQPQHF.

V usage is TRBV10-3 and J usage is TRBJ2-7; D unresolved. Deletions cut 7 bases from V and 0 bases from J, with 10 bases between. CDR1 ENHRY and CDR2 SYGVKD come from the germline V gene. The CDR3 length is 13 residues. This CDR3 is CAIKVQSSYEQYF. The CDR3 nucleotides read TGTGCCATCAAAGTACAGAGCTCCTACGAGCAGTACTTC.

This rearrangement joins TRBV19 to TRBJ2-4, with 12 bases that match TRBD1. This CDR3 region has 14 residues. The V gene's germline CDR1 is LNHDA and CDR2 SQIVND (reference sequence). The ends lost 5 bases at V and 8 bases at J; junction bases unmatched: 4. CDR3 loop: CASSSGTGGYIQYF. CDR3 DNA: TGTGCCAGTAGTTCGGGGACAGGGGGCTACATTCAGTACTTC. Drawing the rest from reference TRBV19 and TRBJ2-4, the complete variable domain is DGGITQSPKYLFRKEGQNVTLSCEQNLNHDAMYWYRQDPGQGLRLIYYSQIVNDFQKGDIAEGYSVSREKKESFPLTVTSAQKNPTAFYLCASSSGTGGYIQYFGAGTRLSVL.

The chain employs TRBV16 and TRBJ1-2; 7 bases fit TRBD1. This CDR3 has 18 amino acids. V trimming: 0 bases; J trimming: 8 bases; junction bases outside the gene matches: 18. From germline, CDR1 is KGHSY and CDR2 FQNENV. The CDR3, as DNA: TGTGCCAGCAGCCAATCTGAAGGGGGCCTTTGGCCGTCGGGGGGCTACACCTTC. It is translated as CASSQSEGGLWPSGGYTF. The full variable domain, in which reference TRBV16 and TRBJ1-2 provide the parts outside the CDR3, is GEEVAQTPKHLVRGEGQKAKLYCAPIKGHSYVFWYQQVLKNEFKFLISFQNENVFDETGMPKERFSAKCLPNSPCSLEIQATKLEDSAVYFCASSQSEGGLWPSGGYTFGSGTRLTVV.

This chain connects TRBV19 to TRBJ1-4; D is unresolved. The CDR3 spans 14 residues. The V and J ends lost 9 bases and 1 base respectively, with 12 bases between them. Germline V gene data show CDR1 as LNHDA and CDR2 as SQIVND (reference sequence). CDR3 coding DNA: TGTGCCAGCCAGAGGGAGGAAACTAATGAAAAACTGTTTTTT. Amino acids: CASQREETNEKLFF.

The chain combines TRBV7-2 with TRBJ2-1; tentatively, D is TRBD2 (6 bases). This CDR3 spans 14 amino acids. The germline V gene has CDR1 SGHTA and CDR2 FQGNSA. V lost 4 bases and J lost 9, with 16 bases in between. This CDR3 reads CASSWGVGSGEQFF. For the CDR3, the DNA is TGTGCCAGCAGCTGGGGGGTCGGGAGCGGTGAGCAGTTCTTC.